A selection of T cell receptor beta chains follows, all from one sample in a study of blood T cell repertoires in COVID-19. The protocol was immunoSEQ multiplex PCR, while the TCRdb copy is restricted to in-frame clones and leaves out a portion. The sample lists about 240,000 clones, about 82% occurring once. Material: peripheral blood. Receptors originate from a man at least 80 years old with acute or convalescent COVID-19. Both conserved end residues are part of each CDR3. The D gene is left open where the match is weak. Clone size, where shown, is once, few, many, or a class for clones that have expanded.

clone size	D gene	V gene	J gene	CDR3 DNA	CDR3 protein
-	-	TRBV5-1	TRBJ1-6	TGCGCCAGCAGCTTGGATGGACTCAGTAATTCACCCCTCCACTTT	CASSLDGLSNSPLHF
-	-	TRBV28	TRBJ1-1	TGTGCCAGCAGTTTATTGGAGGGGGGGATCGCTGAAGCTTTCTTT	CASSLLEGGIAEAFF
-	-	TRBV4-2	TRBJ2-1	TGTGCCAGCAGCCAAGACCTAGAAGCTAATAATGAGCAGTTCTTC	CASSQDLEANNEQFF
-	TRBD1	TRBV5-5	TRBJ1-2	TGTGCCAGCAGCCTACGGACAGGGGACTATGGCTACACCTTC	CASSLRTGDYGYTF
-	TRBD1	TRBV4-2	TRBJ1-2	TGTGCCAGCAGCCAAGAGGCGACAGGGCTCTATGGCTACACCTTC	CASSQEATGLYGYTF
-	-	TRBV28	TRBJ2-5	TGTGCCAGCAGCTCGGAGGATGTGGAGACCCAGTACTTC	CASSSEDVETQYF
-	TRBD1	TRBV6-5	TRBJ1-6	TGTGCCAGCCTACCGACAGGGGACTCTTCACCCCTCCACTTT	CASLPTGDSSPLHF
few	TRBD2	TRBV19	TRBJ2-7	TGTGCCAGTAGCATACGGAGCGGGGGCCCCTACGAGCAGTACTTC	CASSIRSGGPYEQYF
-	TRBD1	TRBV19	TRBJ2-5	TGTGCCAGTAGCATCCGGACAGGGTCCCAAGAGACCCAGTACTTC	CASSIRTGSQETQYF
-	TRBD1	TRBV5-1	TRBJ1-4	TGCGCCAGCAGCTTTGGGACAGGGGGAAATGGAAAACTGTTTTTT	CASSFGTGGNGKLFF
-	TRBD1	TRBV11-2	TRBJ2-1	TGTGCCAGCAGCCCAGGGGGCCTCGAGCAGTTCTTC	CASSPGGLEQFF
few	TRBD2	TRBV6-5	TRBJ2-1	TGTGCCAGCAGCTCTTCTAGCGGGGGTCCCCATGAGGAGTTCTTC	CASSSSSGGPHEEFF
-	-	TRBV15	TRBJ2-5	TGTGCCACCAGCAGAGATTTGGGACACTACCAAGAGACCCAGTACTTC	CATSRDLGHYQETQYF
-	-	TRBV27	TRBJ2-2	TGTGCCCCCCCCGACAGACACACCGGGGAGCTGTTTTTT	CAPPDRHTGELFF
-	-	TRBV7-2	TRBJ1-5	TGTGCCAGCAGCCTCGGGAGGGAGAATCAGCCCCAGCATTTT	CASSLGRENQPQHF
-	-	TRBV6-5	TRBJ1-5	TGTGCCAGCAGTCAGGACAGATCGAATCAGCCCCAGCATTTT	CASSQDRSNQPQHF
-	-	TRBV21-1	TRBJ1-5	TGTGCCAGCAGCAAAGAACGGGATCAGATAGGGAGAGACGATGGGAATAGCAATCAGCCCCAGCATTTT	CASSKERDQIGRDDGNSNQPQHF
-	TRBD2	TRBV13	TRBJ2-7	TGTGCCAGCAGCCCGGGACTAGCGGGAGGGGGGGAGCAGTACTTC	CASSPGLAGGGEQYF
-	-	TRBV27	TRBJ2-3	TGTGCCAGCAGCCATCAAACAGGGAGCACAGATACGCAGTATTTT	CASSHQTGSTDTQYF
-	-	TRBV11-3	TRBJ2-7	TGTGCCAGCAGCTTATACGGTACCTCCTACGAGCAGTACTTC	CASSLYGTSYEQYF
-	-	TRBV6-6	TRBJ2-1	TGTGCCAGCAGTTACCTAGGCGGGGACAGCTACAATGAGCAGTTCTTC	CASSYLGGDSYNEQFF
-	TRBD2	TRBV7-9	TRBJ2-5	TGTGCCAGCAGCCCCAGACTAGCGGGACCTCAAGAGACCCAGTACTTC	CASSPRLAGPQETQYF
-	-	TRBV18	TRBJ1-4	TGTGCCAGCTCCCAATCGAGGGCGTATAATGAAAAACTGTTTTTT	CASSQSRAYNEKLFF
once	TRBD2	TRBV5-1	TRBJ2-1	TGCGCCAGCAGCACAGCCGGGACTAGCGAGAATGAGCAGTTCTTC	CASSTAGTSENEQFF
-	TRBD2	TRBV19	TRBJ2-3	TGTGCCAGTAGGCTGGGACTAGCGGCATCCTCTGGCACAGATACGCAGTATTTT	CASRLGLAASSGTDTQYF
-	TRBD1	TRBV27	TRBJ1-3	TGTGCCAGCAGTCCACAGGGGGCCTCTGGAAACACCATATATTTT	CASSPQGASGNTIYF
-	-	TRBV19	TRBJ2-3	TGTGCCAGTAGTATTGGGGGCCTATACACAGATACGCAGTATTTT	CASSIGGLYTDTQYF
few	TRBD1	TRBV6-5	TRBJ2-2	TGTGCCAGCAGGGCCGGGACAGTGTACACCGGGGAGCTGTTTTTT	CASRAGTVYTGELFF
-	-	TRBV7-9	TRBJ1-2	TGTGCCAGCAGCTTAGAATTCGGGGGAACGACCTTC	CASSLEFGGTTF
-	-	TRBV18	TRBJ2-1	TGTGCCAGCTCACCTGCCGGAGGTGGGTACAATGAGCAGTTCTTC	CASSPAGGGYNEQFF
-	-	TRBV11-2	TRBJ1-4	TGTGCCAGCAGCTTAGATTCTCGGGGGGTTGAAAAACTGTTTTTT	CASSLDSRGVEKLFF
-	TRBD2	TRBV5-1	TRBJ2-1	TGCGCCAGCAGCCCCACCGGTGGGAGGGTGGTCAATGAGCAGTTCTTC	CASSPTGGRVVNEQFF
-	-	TRBV19	TRBJ1-4	TGTGCCAGTAGTAATACAGGACCTAATGAAAAACTGTTTTTT	CASSNTGPNEKLFF
once	-	TRBV15	TRBJ1-4	TGTGCCACCAGCACTCCCGGGCAGGGAAATGAAAAACTGTTTTTT	CATSTPGQGNEKLFF
once	-	TRBV6-1	TRBJ1-1	TGTGCCAGCAGTGAAATGCGGCCGAACACTGAAGCTTTCTTT	CASSEMRPNTEAFF
-	TRBD1	TRBV7-3	TRBJ1-1	TGTGCCAGCAGTTACCAGGGGGGAGTAGACACTGAAGCTTTCTTT	CASSYQGGVDTEAFF
-	TRBD2	TRBV5-4	TRBJ2-3	TGTGCCAGCAGCCCCAGCGGGAGTATAGATACGCAGTATTTT	CASSPSGSIDTQYF
-	TRBD1	TRBV6-6	TRBJ1-2	TGTGCCAGCAGTCCTTACAGGGGGCATAACTATGGCTACACCTTC	CASSPYRGHNYGYTF
-	-	TRBV6-5	TRBJ1-6	TGTGCCAGCAAGGGGCTTAGCGGTTCACCCCTCCACTTT	CASKGLSGSPLHF
-	TRBD1	TRBV20-1	TRBJ1-2	TGCAGTGCTAGTAGTCCAGGGGGCGGCAGTGGCTACACCTTC	CSASSPGGGSGYTF
-	TRBD2	TRBV6-5	TRBJ2-1	TGTGCCAGCAGTCCCAAGACTAGCGGGGACAATGAGCAGTTCTTC	CASSPKTSGDNEQFF
-	-	TRBV5-1	TRBJ1-6	TGCGCCAGCAGCTCCGGACTGCTCGGAGGGAATTCACCCCTCCACTTT	CASSSGLLGGNSPLHF
-	-	TRBV27	TRBJ2-3	TGTGCCAGCAGTCCAGGGGTCCTTAGCACAGATACGCAGTATTTT	CASSPGVLSTDTQYF
-	TRBD2	TRBV7-2	TRBJ2-5	TGTGCCAGCAGCCCGCTCCTCCGGACTAGCGGCGAAGAGACCCAGTACTTC	CASSPLLRTSGEETQYF
few	-	TRBV4-1	TRBJ2-1	TGCGCCAGCAGCCAAGAACCAGCGGGTGCCTACAATGAGCAGTTCTTC	CASSQEPAGAYNEQFF
-	TRBD1	TRBV7-8	TRBJ2-2	TGTGCCAGCAGCCTCCGGGACAGGGGCTGGCCCGGGGAGCTGTTTTTT	CASSLRDRGWPGELFF
-	-	TRBV7-9	TRBJ1-5	TGTGCCAGCAGCTTAGGGTCGGCGGGCAATCAGCCCCAGCATTTT	CASSLGSAGNQPQHF
-	-	TRBV4-1	TRBJ1-6	TGCGCCAGCAGCCAAGACACAGGGAATTCACCCCTCCACTTT	CASSQDTGNSPLHF
-	-	TRBV7-9	TRBJ2-1	TGTGCCAGCAGCTTATGGGTCGGGGAGATTGAGCAGTTCTTC	CASSLWVGEIEQFF
few	-	TRBV2	TRBJ2-7	TGTGCCAGTCGGACAGCCTACGAGCAGTACTTC	CASRTAYEQYF